This T cell receptor beta chain was captured in a study of OX40 agonist ivuxolimab in advanced cancers. Across the whole study: Patients receiving dose escalation had hepatocellular carcinoma, melanoma, renal cell or head and neck cancer. Partial response was recorded in three patients: one hepatocellular carcinoma and two cutaneous melanoma cases.

As to this clone: Its antigen is undetermined.

CDR3 length: 18 amino acids. Findings and limits, study-wide: Researchers report that CD8+ T cells had, on average, more expanded clones than CD4+.

Only in-frame clones appear in the TCRdb table, and some are missing; sequencing was by immunoSEQ multiplex PCR. The data hold about 60,000 clones, with around nine tenths observed a single time. The chain employs TRBV21-1 and TRBJ1-1; TRBD1, the D gene given by the table, was not confirmed from the DNA. TRBV21-1 is classified as a pseudogene. This sequence was found in an adult with an advanced solid tumor such as melanoma, head and neck, liver or kidney cancer. Source: CD4+ or CD8+ T cells sorted from blood, taken in a trial of the OX40 agonist ivuxolimab. The CDR3 sequence: CASSKAGTGDNFNTEAFF. CDR3 nucleotides: TGTGCCAGCAGCAAAGCGGGGACAGGGGACAACTTCAACACTGAAGCTTTCTTT.